The next 14 T cell receptor beta chains were all read from a single sample in a study of T cells in Graves' hyperthyroidism and ophthalmopathy. Amplification targeted TCR beta CDR3 regions from RNA transcripts. Carried out on the TCR CDR3, a first-round RT-PCR used the HTBI primer set. Each CDR3 protein is one row after TCRdb ran MiXCR on the multiplex PCR reads. The sample yields approximately 500,000 distinct CDR3 sequences, roughly 46% seen once. Source material: peripheral blood or thyroid tissue (not recorded which). The receptors derive from a woman aged 18-29 years with Graves' hyperthyroidism.

This clonotype came up many times. The V and J genes are TRBV20-1 and TRBJ2-2, with TRBD2 as a possible D gene (6 bases). Deletions cut 3 bases from V and 3 bases from J, with 11 bases between. Germline CDR1 reads DFQATT; CDR2 reads SNEGSKA (reference sequence). This CDR3 comprises 14 residues. The CDR3 spells CSASRRDHTGELFF. CDR3 nucleotides: TGCAGTGCTAGTCGGAGGGATCACACCGGGGAGCTGTTTTTT.

This clonotype was counted at least ten times. The chain combines TRBV6-6 with TRBJ1-4; no reliable D call. Germline CDR1 MNHNY, CDR2 SVGAGI (reference sequence). This CDR3 is built from 15 residues. V dropped 6 bases and J dropped 0 bases, with 11 bases sitting between them. DNA for the CDR3: TGTGCCAGCAGGGACCCGACGACAACTAATGAAAAACTGTTTTTT. This gives the protein CASRDPTTTNEKLFF.

The chain recombines TRBV10-3 with TRBJ1-4; D might be TRBD1 (6 bases). The CDR3 runs 15 residues. The V end was cut by 6 bases, the J end by 6 bases, with 17 bases between. CDR1 and CDR2 from the germline V gene are ENHRY and SYGVKD. The CDR3 protein is CAISEGGGEDEKLFF. CDR3 DNA: TGTGCCATCAGCGAGGGCGGGGGCGAGGATGAAAAACTGTTTTTT.

The chain carries TRBV4-1 and TRBJ2-5; TRBD1 matches at 7 bases. J lost 9 bases, V lost 3 bases, and 10 bases had no gene match. Germline V gives CDR1 MGHRA, CDR2 YSYEKL. The CDR3 runs 14 residues. The DNA of the CDR3 is TGCGCCAGCAGCCACGGGACAGCTAATCAGCCCCAGTACTTC. This translates into CASSHGTANQPQYF.

There are a few counts of this clonotype. The genes are TRBV20-1 and TRBJ2-3, with 10 bases that match TRBD2. Germline V CDR1 and CDR2: DFQATT, SNEGSKA (reference sequence). CDR3 length: 16 amino acids. Trimming at V came to 0 bases and at J to 1 base, leaving 4 bases not matched to a gene. CDR3 in amino acids: CSARDLGTSGTDTQYF. DNA for the CDR3: TGCAGTGCTAGAGATCTCGGGACTAGCGGCACAGATACGCAGTATTTT.

The V call is TRBV29-1, the J call TRBJ1-2; the D gene is possibly TRBD1 (6 bases). This CDR3 is 11 amino acids long. Trimming cost V 4 bases and J 8 bases, with 11 bases left between them. The germline V gene has CDR1 SQVTM and CDR2 ANQGSEA. CDR3 DNA: TGCAGCGTTGCCGGGGGGCAGGGCTACACCTTC. As protein: CSVAGGQGYTF.

V and J are TRBV6-5 and TRBJ1-5, with 9 bases identical to TRBD1. The V gene end was trimmed by 5 bases and the J gene end by 0 bases; junction bases not matched to a gene: 17. CDR1 is MNHEY and CDR2 is SVGAGI in the germline V gene. The CDR3 runs 20 residues. The CDR3 coding sequence is TGTGCCAGCAGTGAAGGTCTCCCTGAGGGACAGGGAAATAGCAATCAGCCCCAGCATTTT. Its protein is CASSEGLPEGQGNSNQPQHF.

About this clonotype itself: Given a much more abundant clone one base away, this may be a read error. CDR3 residues: CASSPGDAYEQYF. CDR3 DNA sequence: TGTGCCAGCTCACCCGGGGATGCCTACGAGCAGTACTTC. The chain joins TRBV18 to TRBJ2-7; D is perhaps TRBD2 (5 bases). The CDR3 runs to 13 residues. Per the germline V gene, CDR1 is KGHSH and CDR2 is LQKENI. Trimming took 3 bases from V and 2 from J, leaving 8 bases between them.

This chain uses TRBV10-2 with TRBJ1-2; 8 bases match TRBD1. V lost 3 bases and J lost 7; bases outside the gene matches: 4. CDR1 and CDR2 (germline): WSHSY, SAAADI. The CDR3 runs to 13 residues. The CDR3 DNA follows: TGCGCCAGCAGTGATACGACAGGGGTTGGCTACACCTTC. Its protein is CASSDTTGVGYTF.

This clonotype has ten or more counts. J is TRBJ1-1 and V is TRBV7-2; D gene uncertain. Trimming pared 3 bases from V and 0 bases from J, leaving 11 bases between. This CDR3 is 15 amino acids long. Germline V gene data show CDR1 as SGHTA and CDR2 as FQGNSA. The CDR3 sequence: CASSFSRVMNTEAFF. The DNA for the CDR3 is TGTGCCAGCAGCTTCTCTAGGGTAATGAACACTGAAGCTTTCTTT.

The CDR3 DNA sequence: TGTGCCAGCAGTTTTCGGGGATCCCTCCACTTT. Translation gives CASSFRGSLHF. The chain links TRBV12-3 or TRBV12-4 to TRBJ1-6, with D unclear. CDR3 length: 11 residues. The V and J ends lost 3 bases and 14 bases respectively, with 8 bases between them.

J is TRBJ2-7 and V is TRBV13; TRBD2 might be the D (7 bases). CDR3 length equals 12 residues. The ends were cut back, 6 bases at V and 6 bases at J, with 12 bases in the middle. CDR1 PRHDT and CDR2 FYEKMQ come from the germline V gene (reference sequence). Written as DNA, the CDR3 is TGTGCCAGCAGACGGGGAGGGGGCGAGCAGTACTTC. It translates to CASRRGGGEQYF.

This rearrangement joins TRBV12-3 or TRBV12-4 to TRBJ1-5; TRBD1 is a possible D gene (5 bases). The CDR3 has 16 amino acids. V lost 8 bases and J 3 bases, leaving 20 bases between the germline ends. CDR3 in amino acids: CASGTGGGIDNQPQHF. As DNA, the CDR3 is TGTGCCAGCGGGACCGGAGGTGGGATTGACAATCAGCCCCAGCATTTT.

For this clonotype: A much larger clone is a single base away; this may be a read error. The chain combines TRBV12-5 with TRBJ2-5; 10 bases agree with TRBD2. Germline assignment: CDR1 LGHNT and CDR2 FRNRAP. CDR3 length equals 16 residues. Losses at the gene ends were 6 bases for V and 5 bases for J; bases not matched to a gene: 12. The CDR3: CASGSGTSESSETQYF. For the CDR3, the DNA is TGTGCTAGTGGGTCCGGGACTAGCGAGAGTTCGGAGACCCAGTACTTC.